This TCR beta chain is from a study of CD8 T cells in Susac syndrome. Study information: The Susac syndrome patients that were sequenced included roughly six with active disease and fewer than 10 in remission.

V was pared by 6 bases and J by 1 base, with 3 bases of the junction left unmatched. Germline CDR1 is DFQATT and CDR2 is SNEGSKA (reference sequence). The CDR3 has 14 residues. The RNA, about 0.45 to 1 ug, was put through reverse transcription using random hexamers. In TCRdb, the immunoSEQ multiplex PCR reads were re-called with MiXCR into one record per CDR3 protein. The repertoire holds about 100,000 distinct CDR3 sequences, with about 95% as singletons. V is TRBV20-1 and J is TRBJ2-2, with 9 nucleotides matching TRBD1. Sequencing was done on a sample of CD8+ T cells from PBMCs. This sequence originates from a human donor with Susac syndrome. CDR3 bases: TGCAGTGCGCCGGGACAGGGGAACACCGGGGAGCTGTTTTTT. This sequence encodes CSAPGQGNTGELFF.